In its sample, the clone carrying this T cell receptor (beta chain) was seen a few times. The antigen is undetermined. This sample was taken from a study of T-cell memory formation after mild COVID-19. Study-level results: Those CD4+ clones that contracted were mainly in CM and EM (CD8+ ones in EMRA). There were some responding clones in pre-infection memory, which suggested that cross-reactive memory had joined.

The germline gives CDR1 MRHNA, CDR2 SNTAGT. Trimming removed 5 bases from V and 1 base from J; junction bases left unmatched: 5. The CDR3 loop spans 15 amino acids. TCR alpha and TCR beta cDNA libraries with sample barcodes and UMIs came from 5'RACE using constant-segment primers. TCRdb analysed the 5' RACE reads with MiXCR anew, one entry per CDR3 protein. The table records roughly 240,000 distinct CDR3 sequences, 15% of them present only once. The sample comprised PBMCs or a T cell subset sorted from them (not recorded which). The chain combines TRBV6-4 with TRBJ2-3, with 8 positions matching TRBD2. This receptor was identified in an adult woman who had mild COVID-19 (a few samples of this study predate the infection). Cell type and time point are not known. CDR3 sequence reads: CASSRGGLGTDTQYF. CDR3 DNA: TGTGCCAGCAGTCGGGGGGGCCTTGGCACAGATACGCAGTATTTT.